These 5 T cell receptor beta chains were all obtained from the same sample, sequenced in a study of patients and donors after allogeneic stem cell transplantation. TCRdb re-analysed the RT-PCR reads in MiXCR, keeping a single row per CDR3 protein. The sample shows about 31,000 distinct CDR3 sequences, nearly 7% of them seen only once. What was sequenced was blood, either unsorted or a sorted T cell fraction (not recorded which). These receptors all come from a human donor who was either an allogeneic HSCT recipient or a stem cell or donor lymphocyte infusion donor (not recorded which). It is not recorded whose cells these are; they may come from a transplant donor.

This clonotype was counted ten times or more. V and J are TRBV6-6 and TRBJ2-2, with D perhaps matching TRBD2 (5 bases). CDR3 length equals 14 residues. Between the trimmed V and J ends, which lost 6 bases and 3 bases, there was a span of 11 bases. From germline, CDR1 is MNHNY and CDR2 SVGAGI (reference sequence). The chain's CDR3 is CASSSERDTGELFF. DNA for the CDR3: TGTGCCAGCAGCTCAGAGAGGGACACCGGGGAGCTGTTTTTT.

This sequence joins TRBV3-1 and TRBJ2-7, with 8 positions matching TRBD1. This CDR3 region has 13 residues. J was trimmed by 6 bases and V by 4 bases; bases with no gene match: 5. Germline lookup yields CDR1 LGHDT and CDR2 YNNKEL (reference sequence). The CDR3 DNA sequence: TGTGCCAGCAGCCTAATGACAGGGGCCGAGCAGTACTTC. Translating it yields CASSLMTGAEQYF.

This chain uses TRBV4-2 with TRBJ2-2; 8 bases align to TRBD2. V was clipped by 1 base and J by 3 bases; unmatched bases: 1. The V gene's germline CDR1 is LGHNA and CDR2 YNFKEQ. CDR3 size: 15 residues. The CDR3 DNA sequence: TGTGCCAGCAGCCAAGTCGGGAGGGACACCGGGGAGCTGTTTTTT. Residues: CASSQVGRDTGELFF.

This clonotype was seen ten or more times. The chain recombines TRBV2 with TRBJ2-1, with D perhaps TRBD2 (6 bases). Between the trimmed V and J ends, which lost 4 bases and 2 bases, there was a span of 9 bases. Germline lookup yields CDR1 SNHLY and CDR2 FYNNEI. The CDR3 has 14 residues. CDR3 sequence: CASSASATYNEQFF. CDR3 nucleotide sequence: TGTGCCAGCAGTGCTAGCGCCACCTACAATGAGCAGTTCTTC.

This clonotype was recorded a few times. The CDR3 DNA reads as TGTGCCAGCAGTTATGGACTATACAATGAGCAGTTCTTC. The encoded protein is CASSYGLYNEQFF. The chain links TRBV6-5 to TRBJ2-1; perhaps TRBD2 as D (6 bases). The CDR3 has 13 residues. Looked up from germline, CDR1 is MNHEY and CDR2 is SVGAGI. V lost 3 bases and J lost 4, with 7 bases in between.